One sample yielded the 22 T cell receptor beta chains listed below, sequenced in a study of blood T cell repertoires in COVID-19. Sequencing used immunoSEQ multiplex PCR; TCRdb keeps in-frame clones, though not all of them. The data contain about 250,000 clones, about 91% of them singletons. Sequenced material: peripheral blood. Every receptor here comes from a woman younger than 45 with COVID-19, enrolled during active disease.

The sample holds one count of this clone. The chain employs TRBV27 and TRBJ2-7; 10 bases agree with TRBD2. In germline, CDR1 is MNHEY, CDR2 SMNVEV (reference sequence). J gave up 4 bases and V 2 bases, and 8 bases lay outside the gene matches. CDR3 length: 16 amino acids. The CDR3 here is CASSLNKGLAAYEQYF. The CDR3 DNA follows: TGTGCCAGCAGTTTAAACAAAGGACTAGCGGCTTACGAGCAGTACTTC.

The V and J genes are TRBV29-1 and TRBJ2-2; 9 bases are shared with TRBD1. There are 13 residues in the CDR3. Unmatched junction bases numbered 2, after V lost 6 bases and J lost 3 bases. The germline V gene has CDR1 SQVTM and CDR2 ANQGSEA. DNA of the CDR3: TGCAGCGTCGGGACAGGGCACACCGGGGAGCTGTTTTTT. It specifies CSVGTGHTGELFF.

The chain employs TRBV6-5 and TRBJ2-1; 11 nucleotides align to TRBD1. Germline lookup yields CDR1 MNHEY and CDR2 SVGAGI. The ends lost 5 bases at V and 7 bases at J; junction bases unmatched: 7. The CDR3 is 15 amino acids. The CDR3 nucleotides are TGTGCCAGCAGTACCGGGACAGGGGGGTCAAATGAGCAGTTCTTC. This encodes CASSTGTGGSNEQFF.

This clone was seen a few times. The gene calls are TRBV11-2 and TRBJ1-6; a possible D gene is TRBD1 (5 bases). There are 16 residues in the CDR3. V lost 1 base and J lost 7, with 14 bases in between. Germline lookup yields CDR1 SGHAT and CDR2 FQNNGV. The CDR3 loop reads CASSLASGGRNSPLHF. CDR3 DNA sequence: TGTGCCAGCAGCTTAGCATCCGGGGGAAGGAATTCACCCCTCCACTTT.

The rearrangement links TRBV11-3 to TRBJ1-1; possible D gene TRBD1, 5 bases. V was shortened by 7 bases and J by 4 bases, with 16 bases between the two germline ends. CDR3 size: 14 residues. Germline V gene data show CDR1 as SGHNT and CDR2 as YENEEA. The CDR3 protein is CASTAGLKSTEAFF. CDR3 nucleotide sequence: TGTGCCAGCACTGCAGGGTTAAAAAGCACTGAAGCTTTCTTT.

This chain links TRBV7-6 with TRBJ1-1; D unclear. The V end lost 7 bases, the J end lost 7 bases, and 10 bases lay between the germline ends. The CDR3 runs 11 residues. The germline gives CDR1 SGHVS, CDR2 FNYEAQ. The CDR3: CASTLLSEAFF. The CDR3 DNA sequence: TGTGCCAGCACCTTGCTCAGTGAAGCTTTCTTT.

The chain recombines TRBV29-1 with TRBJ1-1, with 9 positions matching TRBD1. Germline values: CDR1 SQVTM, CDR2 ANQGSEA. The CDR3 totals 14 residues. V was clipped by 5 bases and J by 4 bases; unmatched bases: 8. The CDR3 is CSVSDRGAGTEAFF. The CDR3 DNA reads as TGCAGCGTTTCCGACAGGGGGGCGGGCACTGAAGCTTTCTTT.

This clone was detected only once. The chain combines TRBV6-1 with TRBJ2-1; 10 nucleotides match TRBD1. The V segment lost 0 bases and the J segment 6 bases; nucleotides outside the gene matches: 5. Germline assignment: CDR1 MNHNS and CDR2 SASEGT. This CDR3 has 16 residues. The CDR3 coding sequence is TGTGCCAGCAGTGAAGCGAGGGGACAGGGGACCAATGAGCAGTTCTTC. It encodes CASSEARGQGTNEQFF.

The CDR3 loop is CASSFQSGLANNEQFF. CDR3 bases: TGTGCCAGCAGTTTCCAGTCAGGACTAGCGAACAATGAGCAGTTCTTC. This rearrangement joins TRBV7-2 to TRBJ2-1; 9 nucleotides match TRBD2. Germline lookup yields CDR1 SGHTA and CDR2 FQGNSA. V lost 6 bases to trimming and J lost 5 bases; unmatched junction nucleotides: 11. The CDR3 is 16 amino acids.

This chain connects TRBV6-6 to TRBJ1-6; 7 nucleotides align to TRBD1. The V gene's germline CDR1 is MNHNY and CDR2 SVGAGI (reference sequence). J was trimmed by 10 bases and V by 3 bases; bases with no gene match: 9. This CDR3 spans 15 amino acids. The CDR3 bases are TGTGCCAGCAGTTATAGGGGGCAGCAAGAATCACCCCTCCACTTT. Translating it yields CASSYRGQQESPLHF.

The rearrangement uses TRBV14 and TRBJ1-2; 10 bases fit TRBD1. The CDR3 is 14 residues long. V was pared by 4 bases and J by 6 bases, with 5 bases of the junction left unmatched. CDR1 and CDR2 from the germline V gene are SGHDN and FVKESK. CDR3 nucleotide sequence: TGTGCCAGCAGCCGGTTGACAGGGGGCGATGGCTACACCTTC. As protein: CASSRLTGGDGYTF.

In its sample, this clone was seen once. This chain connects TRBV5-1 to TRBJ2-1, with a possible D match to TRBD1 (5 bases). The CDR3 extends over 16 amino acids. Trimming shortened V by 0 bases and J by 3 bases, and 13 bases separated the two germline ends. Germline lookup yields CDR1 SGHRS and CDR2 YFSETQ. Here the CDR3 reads CASSLVGRVGYNEQFF. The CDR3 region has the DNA TGCGCCAGCAGCTTGGTCGGCAGGGTAGGCTACAATGAGCAGTTCTTC.

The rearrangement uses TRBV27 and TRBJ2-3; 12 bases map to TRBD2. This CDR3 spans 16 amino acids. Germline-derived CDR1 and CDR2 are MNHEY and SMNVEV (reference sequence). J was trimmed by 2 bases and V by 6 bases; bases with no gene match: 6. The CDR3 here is CASRATSGGYTDTQYF. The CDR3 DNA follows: TGTGCCAGCAGGGCGACTAGCGGGGGATACACAGATACGCAGTATTTT.

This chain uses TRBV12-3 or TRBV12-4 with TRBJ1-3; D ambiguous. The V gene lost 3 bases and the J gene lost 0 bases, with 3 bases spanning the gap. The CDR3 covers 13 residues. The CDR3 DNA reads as TGTGCCAGCAGTTTCAACTCTGGAAACACCATATATTTT. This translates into CASSFNSGNTIYF.

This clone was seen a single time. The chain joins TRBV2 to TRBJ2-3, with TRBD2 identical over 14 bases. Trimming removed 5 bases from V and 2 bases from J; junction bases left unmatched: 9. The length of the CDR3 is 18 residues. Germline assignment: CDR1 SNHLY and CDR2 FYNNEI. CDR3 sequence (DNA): TGTGCCAGCAGTTCGCCCCTGACTAGCGGGAGGGACACAGATACGCAGTATTTT. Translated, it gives CASSSPLTSGRDTDTQYF.

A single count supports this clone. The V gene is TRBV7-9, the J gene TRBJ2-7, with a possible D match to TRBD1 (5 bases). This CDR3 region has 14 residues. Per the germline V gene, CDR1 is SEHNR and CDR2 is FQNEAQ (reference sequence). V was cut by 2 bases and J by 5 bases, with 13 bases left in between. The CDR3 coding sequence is TGTGCCAGCAGCTTACAGCAAGACAGCAACGAGCAGTACTTC. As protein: CASSLQQDSNEQYF.

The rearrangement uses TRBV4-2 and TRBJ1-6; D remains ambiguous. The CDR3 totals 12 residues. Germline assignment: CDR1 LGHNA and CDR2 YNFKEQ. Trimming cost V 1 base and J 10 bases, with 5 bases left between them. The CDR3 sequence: CASSQVESPLHF. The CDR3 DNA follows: TGTGCCAGCAGCCAAGTAGAATCACCCCTCCACTTT.

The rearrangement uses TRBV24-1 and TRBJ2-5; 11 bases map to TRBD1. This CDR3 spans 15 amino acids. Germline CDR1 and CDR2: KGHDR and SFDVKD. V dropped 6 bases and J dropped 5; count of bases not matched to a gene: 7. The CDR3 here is CATSQGQGAWETQYF. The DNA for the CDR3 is TGTGCCACCAGTCAAGGACAGGGGGCCTGGGAGACCCAGTACTTC.

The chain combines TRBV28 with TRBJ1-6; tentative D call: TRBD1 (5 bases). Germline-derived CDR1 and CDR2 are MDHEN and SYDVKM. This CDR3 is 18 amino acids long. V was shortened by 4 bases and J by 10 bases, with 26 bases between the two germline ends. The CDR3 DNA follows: TGTGCCAGCAGTTCCCCCGGGGGGGGAGGACTGGGGCTCTCACCCCTCCACTTT. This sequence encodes CASSSPGGGGLGLSPLHF.

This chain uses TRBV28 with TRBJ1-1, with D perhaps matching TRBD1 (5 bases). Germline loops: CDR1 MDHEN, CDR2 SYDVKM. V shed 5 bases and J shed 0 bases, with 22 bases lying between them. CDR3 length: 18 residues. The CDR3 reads CASSDKPRQTILNTEAFF. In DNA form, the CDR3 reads TGTGCCAGCAGTGATAAACCGAGACAGACGATCTTGAACACTGAAGCTTTCTTT.

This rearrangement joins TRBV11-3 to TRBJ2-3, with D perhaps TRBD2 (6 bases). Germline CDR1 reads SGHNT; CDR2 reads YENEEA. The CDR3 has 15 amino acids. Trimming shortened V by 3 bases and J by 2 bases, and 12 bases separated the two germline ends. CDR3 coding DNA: TGTGCCAGCAGCTTTGGGGGGATATCCACAGATACGCAGTATTTT. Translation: CASSFGGISTDTQYF.

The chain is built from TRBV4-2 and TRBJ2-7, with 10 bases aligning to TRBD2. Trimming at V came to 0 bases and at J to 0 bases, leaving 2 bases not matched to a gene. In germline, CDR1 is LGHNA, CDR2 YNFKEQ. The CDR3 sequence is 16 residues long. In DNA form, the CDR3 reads TGTGCCAGCAGCCAAGATCTAGCGGGGGTCTCCTACGAGCAGTACTTC. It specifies CASSQDLAGVSYEQYF.